These T cell receptor beta chains were read from a single sample in a study of cytomegalovirus exposure and HLA in healthy donors. TCRdb's table, derived via immunoSEQ multiplex PCR, lists solely in-frame clones and lacks some. The table records around 130,000 clones, 65% to 75% of them present only once. Sequenced input: PBMCs. These receptors all come from a man in his forties or fifties in good health and CMV-seropositive. Both conserved end residues are part of each CDR3. D genes are given only for firm matches. Some rows have no size entry. The others give once, few or many, or a class for an expanded clone.

abundance: .
j_gene: TRBJ2-1
d_gene: .
v_gene: TRBV12-5
CDR3aa: CASGDSRDLSYNEQFF
CDR3nt: TGTGCTAGTGGTGATAGCCGGGATCTCTCCTACAATGAGCAGTTCTTC

abundance: .
j_gene: TRBJ1-1
d_gene: TRBD1
v_gene: TRBV7-8
CDR3aa: CASSLGTGPGTEAFF
CDR3nt: TGTGCCAGCAGCTTAGGGACAGGGCCGGGCACTGAAGCTTTCTTT

abundance: .
j_gene: TRBJ1-3
d_gene: .
v_gene: TRBV15
CDR3aa: CATSGTGTTVDTIYF
CDR3nt: TGTGCCACCAGCGGAACCGGGACAACCGTCGACACCATATATTTT

abundance: few
j_gene: TRBJ1-2
d_gene: TRBD1
v_gene: TRBV28
CDR3aa: CASENRDRGLFGYTF
CDR3nt: TGTGCCAGCGAGAACCGGGACAGGGGGCTTTTTGGCTACACCTTC

abundance: .
j_gene: TRBJ2-3
d_gene: TRBD2
v_gene: TRBV15
CDR3aa: CATSNPGLAGADTQYF
CDR3nt: TGTGCCACCAGCAACCCGGGACTAGCGGGAGCAGATACGCAGTATTTT

abundance: .
j_gene: TRBJ2-7
d_gene: TRBD2
v_gene: TRBV28
CDR3aa: CASSLERDPYEQYF
CDR3nt: TGTGCCAGCAGTTTAGAGCGGGATCCATACGAGCAGTACTTC

abundance: few
j_gene: TRBJ2-5
d_gene: TRBD2
v_gene: TRBV7-6
CDR3aa: CASSLVGGLAGGNETQYF
CDR3nt: TGTGCCAGCAGCTTAGTTGGGGGACTAGCGGGGGGGAATGAGACCCAGTACTTC

abundance: .
j_gene: TRBJ1-3
d_gene: .
v_gene: TRBV4-1
CDR3aa: CASSQVAPTALTGNTIYF
CDR3nt: TGCGCCAGCAGCCAAGTAGCCCCGACAGCCTTAACTGGAAACACCATATATTTT

abundance: .
j_gene: TRBJ1-2
d_gene: .
v_gene: TRBV30
CDR3aa: CAWNHGDSNYGYTF
CDR3nt: TGTGCCTGGAATCACGGTGACTCTAACTATGGCTACACCTTC

abundance: .
j_gene: TRBJ1-2
d_gene: .
v_gene: TRBV6-1
CDR3aa: CASSESNRRYGYTF
CDR3nt: TGTGCCAGCAGTGAATCGAACAGGAGATATGGCTACACCTTC

abundance: few
j_gene: TRBJ2-7
d_gene: .
v_gene: TRBV14
CDR3aa: CASSQDSVYEQYF
CDR3nt: TGTGCCAGCAGCCAAGACTCGGTGTACGAGCAGTACTTC

abundance: once
j_gene: TRBJ1-2
d_gene: .
v_gene: TRBV16
CDR3aa: CASSQEGDYGYTF
CDR3nt: TGTGCCAGCAGCCAGGAAGGGGACTATGGCTACACCTTC

abundance: .
j_gene: TRBJ1-6
d_gene: TRBD1
v_gene: TRBV28
CDR3aa: CASRDRVDSPLHF
CDR3nt: TGTGCCAGCAGGGACAGGGTGGATTCACCCCTCCACTTT

abundance: .
j_gene: TRBJ2-5
d_gene: .
v_gene: TRBV6-1
CDR3aa: CASSTGAQETQYF
CDR3nt: TGTGCCAGCAGTACGGGTGCCCAAGAGACCCAGTACTTC

abundance: few
j_gene: TRBJ1-6
d_gene: TRBD1
v_gene: TRBV7-2
CDR3aa: CASSPLGGGYSPLHF
CDR3nt: TGTGCCAGCAGCCCCCTAGGAGGGGGCTATTCACCCCTCCACTTT

abundance: .
j_gene: TRBJ2-7
d_gene: .
v_gene: TRBV27
CDR3aa: CASSLTFGGLVYEQYF
CDR3nt: TGTGCCAGCAGTTTAACGTTCGGGGGATTGGTCTACGAGCAGTACTTC

abundance: few
j_gene: TRBJ2-7
d_gene: TRBD1
v_gene: TRBV6-5
CDR3aa: CASSLTGANPGEQYF
CDR3nt: TGTGCCAGCAGCTTGACAGGGGCAAATCCGGGCGAGCAGTACTTC

abundance: .
j_gene: TRBJ2-7
d_gene: .
v_gene: TRBV29-1
CDR3aa: CSVDQGYEQYF
CDR3nt: TGCAGCGTTGACCAGGGGTACGAGCAGTACTTC

abundance: .
j_gene: TRBJ2-7
d_gene: TRBD1
v_gene: TRBV7-9
CDR3aa: CASSFPDRGQYEQYF
CDR3nt: TGTGCCAGCAGCTTCCCCGACAGGGGGCAGTACGAGCAGTACTTC

abundance: .
j_gene: TRBJ2-1
d_gene: TRBD2
v_gene: TRBV27
CDR3aa: CASSFVGRDEQFF
CDR3nt: TGTGCCAGCAGTTTTGTAGGGAGGGATGAGCAGTTCTTC

abundance: .
j_gene: TRBJ2-7
d_gene: .
v_gene: TRBV2
CDR3aa: CASSESRVESYEQYF
CDR3nt: TGTGCCAGCAGTGAAAGCCGGGTAGAGTCCTACGAGCAGTACTTC

abundance: .
j_gene: TRBJ1-1
d_gene: .
v_gene: TRBV5-1
CDR3aa: CASSLARGSTEAFF
CDR3nt: TGCGCCAGCAGCTTGGCCAGGGGTAGTACTGAAGCTTTCTTT

abundance: .
j_gene: TRBJ2-7
d_gene: TRBD2
v_gene: TRBV27
CDR3aa: CASSLREGWDEQYF
CDR3nt: TGTGCCAGCAGTTTACGGGAGGGATGGGACGAGCAGTACTTC

abundance: .
j_gene: TRBJ2-1
d_gene: .
v_gene: TRBV4-2
CDR3aa: CASSQGGPNEQFF
CDR3nt: TGTGCCAGCAGCCAGGGGGGGCCAAATGAGCAGTTCTTC

abundance: .
j_gene: TRBJ2-7
d_gene: .
v_gene: TRBV27
CDR3aa: CASGKESYPYEQYF
CDR3nt: TGTGCCAGCGGTAAAGAGTCCTACCCTTACGAGCAGTACTTC

abundance: .
j_gene: TRBJ1-1
d_gene: .
v_gene: TRBV7-9
CDR3aa: CASSLLRTEAFF
CDR3nt: TGTGCCAGCAGCTTACTAAGAACTGAAGCTTTCTTT

abundance: .
j_gene: TRBJ1-5
d_gene: .
v_gene: TRBV28
CDR3aa: CASSLASVKGGQPQHF
CDR3nt: TGTGCCAGCAGTTTGGCCAGTGTGAAAGGGGGACAGCCCCAGCATTTT